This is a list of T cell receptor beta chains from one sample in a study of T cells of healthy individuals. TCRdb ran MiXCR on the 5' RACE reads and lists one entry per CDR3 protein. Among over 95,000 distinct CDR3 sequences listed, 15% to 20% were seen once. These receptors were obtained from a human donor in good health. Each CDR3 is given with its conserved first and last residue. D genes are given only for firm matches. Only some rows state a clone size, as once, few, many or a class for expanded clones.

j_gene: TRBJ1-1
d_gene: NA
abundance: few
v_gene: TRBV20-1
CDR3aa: CSARGGGAFF
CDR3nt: TGCAGTGCTAGAGGAGGAGGAGCTTTCTTT

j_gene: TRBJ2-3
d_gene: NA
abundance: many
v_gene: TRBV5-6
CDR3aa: CASSLNPTSTDTQYF
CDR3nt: TGTGCCAGCAGCTTGAATCCTACTAGCACAGATACGCAGTATTTT

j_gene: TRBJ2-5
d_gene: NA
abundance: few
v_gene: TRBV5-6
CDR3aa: CASSLPQRQETQYF
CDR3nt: TGTGCCAGCAGCTTGCCGCAGCGACAAGAGACCCAGTACTTC

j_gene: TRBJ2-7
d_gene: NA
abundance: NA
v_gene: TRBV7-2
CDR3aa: CASSLRAIGTLSSYEQYF
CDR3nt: TGTGCCAGCAGCTTAAGGGCGATAGGGACCCTAAGCTCCTACGAGCAGTACTTC

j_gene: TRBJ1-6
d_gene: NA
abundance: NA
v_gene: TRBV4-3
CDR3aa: CASSLWGGEVKSPLHF
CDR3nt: TGCGCCAGCAGCCTTTGGGGCGGTGAAGTAAAATCACCCCTCCACTTT

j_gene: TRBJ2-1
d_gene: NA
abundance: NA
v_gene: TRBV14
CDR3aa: CASTYGPSNEQFF
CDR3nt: TGTGCCAGCACCTATGGGCCTAGTAATGAGCAGTTCTTC

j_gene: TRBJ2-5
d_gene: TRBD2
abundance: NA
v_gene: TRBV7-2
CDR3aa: CASSLVLAGGETQYF
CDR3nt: TGTGCCAGCAGCTTAGTACTAGCGGGGGGAGAGACCCAGTACTTC

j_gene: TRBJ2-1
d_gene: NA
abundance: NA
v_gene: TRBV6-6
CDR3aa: CASSYSGRGYNEQFF
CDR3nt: TGTGCCAGCAGTTACTCGGGTCGGGGCTACAATGAGCAGTTCTTC

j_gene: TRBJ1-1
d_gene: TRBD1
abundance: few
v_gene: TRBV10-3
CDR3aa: CAINDRGNTEAFF
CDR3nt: TGTGCCATCAACGACAGGGGGAACACTGAAGCTTTCTTT

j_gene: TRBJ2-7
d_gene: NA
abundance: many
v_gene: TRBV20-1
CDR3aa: CSARSGISLEQYF
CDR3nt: TGCAGTGCCCGTTCCGGGATCTCTCTCGAGCAGTACTTC

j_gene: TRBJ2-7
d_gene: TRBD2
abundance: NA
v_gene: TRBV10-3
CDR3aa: CATAGLADSYEQYF
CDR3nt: TGTGCCACCGCGGGACTAGCGGACTCCTACGAGCAGTACTTC

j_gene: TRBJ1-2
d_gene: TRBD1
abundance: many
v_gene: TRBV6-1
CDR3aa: CASSEGQYGYTF
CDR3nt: TGTGCCAGCAGTGAGGGACAGTATGGCTACACCTTC

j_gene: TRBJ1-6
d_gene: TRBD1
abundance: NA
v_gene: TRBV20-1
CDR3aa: CSANGQGWSPLHF
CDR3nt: TGCAGTGCTAACGGACAGGGGTGGTCACCCCTCCACTTT

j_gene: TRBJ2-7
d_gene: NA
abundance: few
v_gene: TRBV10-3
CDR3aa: CAISPNRDPRYEQYF
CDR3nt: TGTGCCATCAGCCCCAATCGGGACCCCCGTTACGAGCAGTACTTC

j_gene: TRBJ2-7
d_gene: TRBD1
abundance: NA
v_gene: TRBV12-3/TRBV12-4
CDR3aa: CASSSRGYRQGAYEQYF
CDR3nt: TGTGCCAGCAGTTCCCGCGGGTATCGACAGGGTGCCTACGAGCAGTACTTC

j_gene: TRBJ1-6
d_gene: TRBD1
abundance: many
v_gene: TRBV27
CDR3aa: CASSNQVRGRSIDSPLHF
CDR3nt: TGTGCCAGCAGTAACCAAGTAAGGGGGCGCAGTATCGATTCACCCCTCCACTTT

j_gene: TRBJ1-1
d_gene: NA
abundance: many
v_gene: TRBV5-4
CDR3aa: CASSPQTEAFF
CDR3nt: TGTGCCAGCAGCCCCCAGACTGAAGCTTTCTTT

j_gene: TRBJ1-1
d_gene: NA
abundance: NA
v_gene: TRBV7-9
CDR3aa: CASSPIGSNTEAFF
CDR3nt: TGTGCCAGCAGCCCTATAGGTTCGAACACTGAAGCTTTCTTT

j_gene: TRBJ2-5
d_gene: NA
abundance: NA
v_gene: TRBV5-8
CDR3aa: CASSPGQGGRETQYF
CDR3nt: TGTGCCAGCAGCCCCGGACAGGGAGGGCGAGAGACCCAGTACTTC

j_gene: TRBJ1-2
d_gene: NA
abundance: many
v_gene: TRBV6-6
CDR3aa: CASRLDTNYGYTF
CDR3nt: TGTGCCAGCAGACTAGACACTAACTATGGCTACACCTTC

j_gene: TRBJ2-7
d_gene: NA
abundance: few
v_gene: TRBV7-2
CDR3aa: CASSLNTGDTYEQYF
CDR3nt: TGTGCCAGCAGCTTAAATACCGGGGACACCTACGAGCAGTACTTC

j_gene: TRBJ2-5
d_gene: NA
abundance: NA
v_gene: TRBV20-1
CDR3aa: CSASDGRAQETQYF
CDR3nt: TGCAGTGCTAGTGATGGACGAGCGCAAGAGACCCAGTACTTC

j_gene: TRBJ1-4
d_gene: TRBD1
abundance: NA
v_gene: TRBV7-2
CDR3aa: CASSPSPGTGGGKLFF
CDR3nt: TGTGCCAGCAGCCCGAGCCCCGGGACAGGGGGAGGAAAACTGTTTTTT

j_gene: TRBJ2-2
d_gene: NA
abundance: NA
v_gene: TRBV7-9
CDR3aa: CASSLNGANTGELFF
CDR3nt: TGTGCCAGCAGCTTAAACGGGGCGAACACCGGGGAGCTGTTTTTT

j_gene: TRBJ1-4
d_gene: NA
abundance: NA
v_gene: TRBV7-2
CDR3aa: CASSSRNNEKLFF
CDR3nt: TGTGCCAGCAGCTCCAGGAATAATGAAAAACTGTTTTTT

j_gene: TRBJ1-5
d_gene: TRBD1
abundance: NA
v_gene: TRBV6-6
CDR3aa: CASHPGQNSYSNQPQHF
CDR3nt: TGTGCCAGCCACCCGGGACAGAATTCTTATAGCAATCAGCCCCAGCATTTT

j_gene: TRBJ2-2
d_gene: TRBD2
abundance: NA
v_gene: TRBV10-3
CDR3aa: CAIRAAGLPTGELFF
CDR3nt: TGTGCCATCAGAGCAGCGGGGTTACCCACCGGGGAGCTGTTTTTT

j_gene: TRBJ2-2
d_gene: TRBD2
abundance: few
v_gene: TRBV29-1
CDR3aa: CSVEGGTGGIFTGELFF
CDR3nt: TGCAGCGTTGAAGGGGGAACGGGAGGGATCTTCACCGGGGAGCTGTTTTTT

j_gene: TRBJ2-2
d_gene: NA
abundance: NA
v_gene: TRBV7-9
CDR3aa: CASSSLSEELFF
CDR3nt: TGTGCCAGCAGCTCCCTTTCCGAGGAGCTGTTTTTT

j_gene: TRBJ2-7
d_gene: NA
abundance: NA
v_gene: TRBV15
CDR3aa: CATSRSMDKGYEQYF
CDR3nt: TGTGCCACCAGCAGGAGCATGGACAAGGGCTACGAGCAGTACTTC

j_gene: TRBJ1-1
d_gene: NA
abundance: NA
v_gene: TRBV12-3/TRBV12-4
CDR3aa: CASTLTGSNTEAFF
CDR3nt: TGTGCCAGCACCTTGACAGGTTCCAACACTGAAGCTTTCTTT

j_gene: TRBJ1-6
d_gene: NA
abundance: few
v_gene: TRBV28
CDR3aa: CASSWDLNSPLHF
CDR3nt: TGTGCCAGCAGCTGGGACCTCAATTCACCCCTCCACTTT

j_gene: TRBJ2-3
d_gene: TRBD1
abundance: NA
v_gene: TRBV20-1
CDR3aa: CSAVYRGPADTQYF
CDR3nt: TGCAGTGCTGTCTACAGGGGGCCCGCAGATACGCAGTATTTT

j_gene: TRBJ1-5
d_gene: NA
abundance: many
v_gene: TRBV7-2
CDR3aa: CASSLGSVRNQPQHF
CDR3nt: TGTGCCAGCAGCTTAGGGTCGGTGAGAAATCAGCCCCAGCATTTT

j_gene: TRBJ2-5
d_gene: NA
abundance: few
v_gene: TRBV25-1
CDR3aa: CASSEYGDTIQYF
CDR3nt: TGTGCCAGCAGTGAATATGGGGACACAATCCAGTACTTC

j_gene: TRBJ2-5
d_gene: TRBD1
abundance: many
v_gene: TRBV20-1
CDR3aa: CSARDKQGQETQYF
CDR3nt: TGCAGTGCTAGAGATAAACAGGGGCAAGAGACCCAGTACTTC

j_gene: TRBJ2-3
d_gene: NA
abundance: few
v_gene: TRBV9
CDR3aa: CASRPPGTWVSDTQYF
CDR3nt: TGTGCCAGCCGACCCCCGGGGACTTGGGTCTCAGATACGCAGTATTTT

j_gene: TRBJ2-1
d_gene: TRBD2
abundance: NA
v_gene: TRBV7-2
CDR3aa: CASSLVATSGRARYNEQFF
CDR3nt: TGTGCCAGCAGCTTAGTTGCGACTAGCGGGAGGGCCAGGTACAATGAGCAGTTCTTC

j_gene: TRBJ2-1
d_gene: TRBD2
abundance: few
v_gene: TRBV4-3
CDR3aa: CASSRGLGLADNEQFF
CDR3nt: TGCGCCAGCAGCCGTGGATTGGGACTAGCGGACAATGAGCAGTTCTTC

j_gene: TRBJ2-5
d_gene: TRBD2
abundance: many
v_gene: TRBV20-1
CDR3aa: CSAREGLVGSKTQYF
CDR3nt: TGCAGTGCTAGAGAAGGACTAGTGGGCTCCAAGACCCAGTACTTC